This T cell receptor (beta chain) was documented in a study of CD4 T cell repertoires in COVID-19. Study-wide findings and caveats: Two or all three memory subsets shared several highly expanded SARS-CoV-2-reactive clonotypes.

To note about this clone: Its specificity is unknown.

Sequencing used immunoSEQ multiplex PCR; TCRdb keeps in-frame clones, though not all of them. The table lists fewer than 100,000 clones, 83% of them singletons. Looked up from germline, CDR1 is MDHEN and CDR2 is SYDVKM. Trimming cost V 3 bases and J 5 bases, with 7 bases left between them. The CDR3 runs 12 residues. Donors had recovered from mild-to-severe COVID-19. Material: CD4+ T cells from peripheral blood, obtained after recovery from COVID-19. This clonotype was sampled from a human donor who had COVID-19. The rearrangement links TRBV28 to TRBJ1-1; D is unclear. CDR3 amino acids: CASSLARTEAFF. For the CDR3, the DNA is TGTGCCAGCAGTTTGGCGAGAACTGAAGCTTTCTTT.